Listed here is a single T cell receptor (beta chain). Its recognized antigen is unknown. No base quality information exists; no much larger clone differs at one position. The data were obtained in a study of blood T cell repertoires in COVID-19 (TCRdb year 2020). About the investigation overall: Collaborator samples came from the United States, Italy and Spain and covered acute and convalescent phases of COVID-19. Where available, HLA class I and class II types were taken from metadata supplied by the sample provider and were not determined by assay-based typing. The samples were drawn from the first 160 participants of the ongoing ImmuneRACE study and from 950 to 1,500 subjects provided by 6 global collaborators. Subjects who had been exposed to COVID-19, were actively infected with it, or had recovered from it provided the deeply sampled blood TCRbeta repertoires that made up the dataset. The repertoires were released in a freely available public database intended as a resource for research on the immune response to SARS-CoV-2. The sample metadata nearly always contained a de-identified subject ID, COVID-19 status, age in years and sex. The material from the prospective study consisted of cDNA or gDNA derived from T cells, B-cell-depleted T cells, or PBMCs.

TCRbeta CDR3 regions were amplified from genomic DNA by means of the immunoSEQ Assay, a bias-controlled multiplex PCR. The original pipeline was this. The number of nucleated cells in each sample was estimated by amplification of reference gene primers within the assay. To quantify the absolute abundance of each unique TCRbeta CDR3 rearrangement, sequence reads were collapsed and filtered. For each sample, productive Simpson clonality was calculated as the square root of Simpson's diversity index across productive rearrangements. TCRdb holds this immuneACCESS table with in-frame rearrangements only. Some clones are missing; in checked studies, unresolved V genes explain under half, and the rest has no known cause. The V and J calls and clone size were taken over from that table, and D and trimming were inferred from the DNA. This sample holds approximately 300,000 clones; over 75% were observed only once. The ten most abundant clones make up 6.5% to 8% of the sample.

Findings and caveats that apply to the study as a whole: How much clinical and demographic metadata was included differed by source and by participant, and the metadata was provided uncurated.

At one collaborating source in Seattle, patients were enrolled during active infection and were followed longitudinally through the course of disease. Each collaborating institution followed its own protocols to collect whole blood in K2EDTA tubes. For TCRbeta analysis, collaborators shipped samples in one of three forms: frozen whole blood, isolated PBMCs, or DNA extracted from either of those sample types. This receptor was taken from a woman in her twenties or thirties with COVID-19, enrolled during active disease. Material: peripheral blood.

The CDR3 has the sequence CASSRGQGASGNTIYF. DNA sequence: TGTGCCAGCAGCCGAGGACAGGGGGCGTCTGGAAACACCATATATTTT. The chain is made from TRBV6-6 and TRBJ1-3, with 11 junctional bases fitting TRBD1. The CDR3 numbers 16 residues from cysteine through phenylalanine. Only the CDR3 region is kept as DNA, spanning 48 bases read in frame from base 1. Taken from the germline V gene (reference sequence), the CDR1 and CDR2 loops are MNHNY and SVGAGI. V has 6 bases trimmed and J has 1 base trimmed; junction bases matching no gene number 5.